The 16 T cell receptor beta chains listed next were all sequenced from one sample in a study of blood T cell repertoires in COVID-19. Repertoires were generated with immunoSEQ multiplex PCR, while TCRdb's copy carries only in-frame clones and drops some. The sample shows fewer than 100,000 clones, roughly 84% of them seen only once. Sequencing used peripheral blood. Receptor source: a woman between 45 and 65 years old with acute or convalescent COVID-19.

The CDR3: CASSRALGGRDEQFF. CDR3 nucleotides: TGTGCCAGCAGTCGAGCTCTCGGGGGGCGGGATGAGCAGTTCTTC. The rearrangement links TRBV6-2 or TRBV6-3 to TRBJ2-1, with D perhaps TRBD2 (7 bases). The CDR3 runs to 15 residues. V was trimmed by 5 bases and J by 8 bases, leaving 19 bases between them. Per the germline V gene, CDR1 is MNHEY and CDR2 is SVGEGT.

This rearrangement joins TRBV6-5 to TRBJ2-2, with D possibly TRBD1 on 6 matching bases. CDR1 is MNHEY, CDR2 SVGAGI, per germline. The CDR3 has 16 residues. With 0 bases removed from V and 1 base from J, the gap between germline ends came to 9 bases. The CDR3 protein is CASSYSGHLNTGELFF. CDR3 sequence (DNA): TGTGCCAGCAGTTACTCGGGACACTTGAACACCGGGGAGCTGTTTTTT.

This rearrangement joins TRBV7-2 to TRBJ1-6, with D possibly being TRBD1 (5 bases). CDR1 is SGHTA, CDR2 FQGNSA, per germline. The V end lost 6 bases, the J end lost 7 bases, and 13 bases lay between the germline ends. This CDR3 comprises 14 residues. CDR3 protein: CASRTDSTNSPLHF. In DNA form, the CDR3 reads TGTGCCAGCAGAACTGACAGTACCAATTCACCCCTCCACTTT.

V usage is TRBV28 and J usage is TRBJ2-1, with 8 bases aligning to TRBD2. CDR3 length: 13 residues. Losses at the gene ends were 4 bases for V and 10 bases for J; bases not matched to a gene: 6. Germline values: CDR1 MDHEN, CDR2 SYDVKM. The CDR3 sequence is CASSSGGAIEQFF. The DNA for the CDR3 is TGTGCCAGCAGTTCCGGGGGGGCAATCGAGCAGTTCTTC.

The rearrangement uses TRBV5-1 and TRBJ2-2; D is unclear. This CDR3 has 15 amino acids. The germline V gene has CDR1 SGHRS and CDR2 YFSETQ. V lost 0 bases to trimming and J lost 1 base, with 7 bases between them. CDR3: CASSLGSGNTGELFF. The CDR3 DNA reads TGCGCCAGCAGCTTGGGGTCAGGGAACACCGGGGAGCTGTTTTTT.

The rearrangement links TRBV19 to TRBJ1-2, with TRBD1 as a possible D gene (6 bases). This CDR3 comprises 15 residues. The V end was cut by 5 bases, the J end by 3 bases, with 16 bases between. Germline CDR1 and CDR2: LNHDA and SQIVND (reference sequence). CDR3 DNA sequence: TGTGCCAGTAGTCCTGTCGCGGACAGTTACTATGGCTACACCTTC. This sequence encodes CASSPVADSYYGYTF.

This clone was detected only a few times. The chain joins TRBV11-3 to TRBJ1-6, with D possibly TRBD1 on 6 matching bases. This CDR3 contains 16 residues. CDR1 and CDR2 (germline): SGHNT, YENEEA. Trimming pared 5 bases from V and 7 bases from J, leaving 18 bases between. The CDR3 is CASSAGAGAKNSPLHF. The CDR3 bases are TGTGCCAGCAGCGCTGGGGCAGGGGCAAAGAATTCACCCCTCCACTTT. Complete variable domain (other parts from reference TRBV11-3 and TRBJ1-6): EAGVVQSPRYKIIEKKQPVAFWCNPISGHNTLYWYLQNLGQGPELLIRYENEEAVDDSQLPKDRFSAERLKGVDSTLKIQPAELGDSAVYLCASSAGAGAKNSPLHFGNGTRLTVT.

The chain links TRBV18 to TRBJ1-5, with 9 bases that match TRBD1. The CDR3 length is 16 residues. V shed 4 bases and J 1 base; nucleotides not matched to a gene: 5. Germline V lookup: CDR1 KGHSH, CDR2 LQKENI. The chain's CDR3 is CASSRLGTGSNQPQHF. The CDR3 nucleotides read TGTGCCAGCTCACGACTCGGGACAGGGAGCAATCAGCCCCAGCATTTT.

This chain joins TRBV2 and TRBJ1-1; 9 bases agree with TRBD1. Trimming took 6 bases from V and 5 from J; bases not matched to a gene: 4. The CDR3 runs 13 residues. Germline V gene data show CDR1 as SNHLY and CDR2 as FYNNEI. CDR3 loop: CASRGTGMTEAFF. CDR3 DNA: TGTGCCAGCAGGGGGACAGGGATGACTGAAGCTTTCTTT.

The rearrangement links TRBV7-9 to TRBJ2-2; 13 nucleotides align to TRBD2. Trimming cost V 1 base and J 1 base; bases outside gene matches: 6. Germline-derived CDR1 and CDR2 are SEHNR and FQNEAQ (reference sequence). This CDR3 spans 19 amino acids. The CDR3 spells CASSLGRGLAGKNTGELFF. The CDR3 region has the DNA TGTGCCAGCAGCTTAGGCCGGGGACTAGCGGGGAAGAACACCGGGGAGCTGTTTTTT.

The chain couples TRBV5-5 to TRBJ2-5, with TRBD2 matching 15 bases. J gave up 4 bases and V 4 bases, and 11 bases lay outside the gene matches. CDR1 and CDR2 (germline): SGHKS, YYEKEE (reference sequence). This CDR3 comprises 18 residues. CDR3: CASSGGLAGGPGRETQYF. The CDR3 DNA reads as TGTGCCAGCAGCGGCGGACTAGCGGGGGGGCCCGGCCGAGAGACCCAGTACTTC. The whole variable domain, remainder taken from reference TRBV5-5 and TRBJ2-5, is DAGVTQSPTHLIKTRGQQVTLRCSPISGHKSVSWYQQVLGQGPQFIFQYYEKEERGRGNFPDRFSARQFPNYSSELNVNALLLGDSALYLCASSGGLAGGPGRETQYFGPGTRLLVL.

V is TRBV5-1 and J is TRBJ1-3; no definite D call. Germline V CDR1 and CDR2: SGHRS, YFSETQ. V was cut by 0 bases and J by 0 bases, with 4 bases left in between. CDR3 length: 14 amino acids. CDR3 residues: CASSLGDSGNTIYF. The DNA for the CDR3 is TGCGCCAGCAGCTTGGGCGACTCTGGAAACACCATATATTTT.

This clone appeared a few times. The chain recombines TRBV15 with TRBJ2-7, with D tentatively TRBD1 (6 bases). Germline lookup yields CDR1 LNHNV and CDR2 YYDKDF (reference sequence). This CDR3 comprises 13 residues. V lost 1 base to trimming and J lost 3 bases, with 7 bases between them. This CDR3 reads CATSRGGLYEQYF. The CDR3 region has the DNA TGTGCCACCAGCAGAGGGGGGCTCTACGAGCAGTACTTC.

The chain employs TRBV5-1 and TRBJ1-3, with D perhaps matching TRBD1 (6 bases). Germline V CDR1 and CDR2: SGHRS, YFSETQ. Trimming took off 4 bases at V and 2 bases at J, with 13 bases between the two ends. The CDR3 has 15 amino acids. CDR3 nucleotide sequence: TGCGCCAGCAGCGGGATGACAGGTCCTGGAAACACCATATATTTT. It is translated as CASSGMTGPGNTIYF. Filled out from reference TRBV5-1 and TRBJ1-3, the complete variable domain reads KAGVTQTPRYLIKTRGQQVTLSCSPISGHRSVSWYQQTPGQGLQFLFEYFSETQRNKGNFPGRFSGRQFSNSRSEMNVSTLELGDSALYLCASSGMTGPGNTIYFGEGSWLTVV.

The CDR3 loop is CASSLWDSEFNNEQFF. CDR3 bases: TGTGCCAGCAGCTTATGGGACAGCGAATTTAACAATGAGCAGTTCTTC. The gene calls are TRBV11-2 and TRBJ2-1, with TRBD1 matching over 7 bases. Germline CDR1 is SGHAT and CDR2 is FQNNGV. After removal of 2 bases from V and 5 bases from J, the junction contained 9 bases not matched to a gene. CDR3 length: 16 residues.

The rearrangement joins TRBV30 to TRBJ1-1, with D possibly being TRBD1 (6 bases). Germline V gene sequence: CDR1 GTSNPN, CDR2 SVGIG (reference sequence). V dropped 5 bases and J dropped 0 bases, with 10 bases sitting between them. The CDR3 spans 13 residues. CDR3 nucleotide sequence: TGTGCCTGGGGGGGGGCCGTGAACACTGAAGCTTTCTTT. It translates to CAWGGAVNTEAFF.